The clone carrying this T cell receptor (beta chain) was counted a few times. A single record per CDR3 protein comes from TCRdb applying MiXCR to the 5' RACE reads. The data contain about 260,000 distinct CDR3 sequences, 16% of them singletons. The data belong to a study of T-cell memory formation after mild COVID-19. Trimming took off 6 bases at V and 5 bases at J, with 22 bases between the two ends. The CDR3 is made up of 15 amino acids. Per germline, CDR1 DFQATT and CDR2 SNEGSKA (reference sequence). The TCR sequence derives from a young man who had mild COVID-19 (a few samples of this study predate the infection). Cell type and time point are not known. This chain uses TRBV20-1 with TRBJ1-1; D gene ambiguous. The specimen sequenced was PBMCs or a T cell subset sorted from them (not recorded which). The chain's CDR3 is CSAPEWVGIMTEAFF. CDR3 DNA sequence: TGCAGTGCGCCGGAGTGGGTTGGTATTATGACTGAAGCTTTCTTT.